This T cell receptor beta chain appears in the sequencing data of a study of blood T cell repertoires in COVID-19. Donors in Cohort 3 counted as recovered after two negative PCRs, clearance, or symptom resolution. The CDR3 extends over 11 amino acids. Germline V lookup: CDR1 DFQATT, CDR2 SNEGSKA (reference sequence). V was trimmed by 0 bases and J by 13 bases, leaving 9 bases between them. In the original processing: Amplification from reference gene primers served as the basis for estimated nucleated cell counts. TCRdb keeps only in-frame clones here, not all; method: immunoSEQ multiplex PCR. That table gives V, J and clone size, and the DNA gave D and trimming. The table has approximately 230,000 clones, around four fifths seen once; the top ten hold over 12%. This clone has just a few counts.

Material: PBMCs or T cells enriched from blood (not recorded which). The receptor was isolated from a man aged 40-49 years who had recovered from COVID-19. The chain recombines TRBV20-1 with TRBJ1-4, with D maybe TRBD1 (5 bases). The chain's CDR3 is CSARDRVRLFF. The CDR3 DNA reads TGCAGTGCTAGAGACAGGGTACGACTGTTTTTT.